Listed here are 25 T cell receptor beta chains from one sample, sequenced in a study of a mutant IDH1 vaccine in newly diagnosed glioma. TCRdb's table, derived via immunoSEQ multiplex PCR, lists solely in-frame clones and lacks some. Found here are about 92,000 clones, 83% of them singletons; the top ten hold roughly 6.8%. Documented time point: baseline, week 1 (first vaccination visit). Sample treatment: pre-vaccination baseline after standard-of-care therapy. The source was PBMCs, collected from a glioma patient treated with radiotherapy, temozolomide or both. These TCRs come from a woman aged 45-65 years with glioma.

V and J are TRBV4-1 and TRBJ1-5; TRBD1 might be the D (6 bases). V was trimmed by 0 bases and J by 6 bases, leaving 15 bases between them. The CDR3 totals 16 residues. Germline assignment: CDR1 MGHRA and CDR2 YSYEKL. The CDR3 DNA sequence: TGCGCCAGCAGCCAAGATGGAGGGGGAAAAGGTCAGCCCCAGCATTTT. Translation gives CASSQDGGGKGQPQHF.

The genes are TRBV2 and TRBJ1-6; TRBD1 is a possible D gene (5 bases). From germline, CDR1 is SNHLY and CDR2 FYNNEI. Trimming removed 6 bases from V and 8 bases from J, with 14 bases in between. The CDR3 is made up of 14 amino acids. CDR3 in amino acids: CASSRDLEDSPLHF. DNA for the CDR3: TGTGCCAGCAGCCGGGACCTAGAGGATTCACCCCTCCACTTT.

The rearrangement joins TRBV14 to TRBJ1-1; 10 bases map to TRBD1. There are 18 residues in the CDR3. CDR1 and CDR2 (germline): SGHDN, FVKESK. The ends lost 0 bases at V and 4 bases at J; junction bases unmatched: 11. CDR3 residues: CASSQDLARRTGGTEAFF. The CDR3 coding sequence is TGTGCCAGCAGCCAAGATCTAGCTAGGCGGACAGGGGGCACTGAAGCTTTCTTT.

The chain has TRBV6-1 and TRBJ2-7, with D possibly being TRBD1 (6 bases). The germline gives CDR1 MNHNS, CDR2 SASEGT. V gave up 6 bases and J gave up 11 bases, with 14 bases separating them. This CDR3 is 11 amino acids long. CDR3 coding DNA: TGTGCCAGCAGCGACAGGTTCGGGGAGTACTTC. It is translated as CASSDRFGEYF.

The rearrangement links TRBV7-2 to TRBJ1-6; TRBD1 aligns across 9 bases. This CDR3 comprises 16 residues. Germline CDR1 reads SGHTA; CDR2 reads FQGNSA. After removal of 4 bases from V and 7 bases from J, the junction contained 8 bases not matched to a gene. The CDR3 coding sequence is TGTGCCAGCAGCTCTGGGACAGGGTTAGGAAATTCACCCCTCCACTTT. This codes for CASSSGTGLGNSPLHF.

The chain recombines TRBV2 with TRBJ2-2; 8 bases align to TRBD1. CDR1 and CDR2 from the germline V gene are SNHLY and FYNNEI. J lost 4 bases, V lost 6 bases, and 13 bases had no gene match. The CDR3 covers 17 residues. CDR3 in amino acids: CASSRAQGAPGTGELFF. The CDR3 coding sequence is TGTGCCAGCAGCCGAGCCCAGGGGGCGCCGGGCACCGGGGAGCTGTTTTTT.

CDR3 sequence reads: CASSSWTGAVTDTQYF. CDR3 DNA sequence: TGTGCCAGCAGCTCATGGACAGGGGCCGTCACAGATACGCAGTATTTT. The chain couples TRBV7-9 to TRBJ2-3, with TRBD1 matching over 9 bases. This CDR3 comprises 16 residues. With V trimmed by 4 bases and J by 2 bases, 7 bases remained unmatched. Germline loops: CDR1 SEHNR, CDR2 FQNEAQ (reference sequence).

CDR3 sequence: CASSEGEGGRQETQYF. In DNA form, the CDR3 reads TGCGCCAGCAGTGAGGGTGAGGGGGGGCGGCAAGAGACCCAGTACTTC. J is TRBJ2-5 and V is TRBV10-2; D perhaps matches TRBD2 (7 bases). The V gene's germline CDR1 is WSHSY and CDR2 SAAADI. The CDR3 runs to 16 residues. V gave up 2 bases and J gave up 2 bases, with 15 bases separating them.

The chain employs TRBV7-2 and TRBJ2-2; perhaps TRBD1 as D (7 bases). V lost 5 bases to trimming and J lost 2 bases, with 12 bases between them. Germline V lookup: CDR1 SGHTA, CDR2 FQGNSA. CDR3 length: 15 residues. This chain's CDR3 is CASSRGTANTGELFF. Written as DNA, the CDR3 is TGTGCCAGCAGCCGCGGGACAGCCAACACCGGGGAGCTGTTTTTT.

The rearrangement uses TRBV5-1 and TRBJ1-2, with TRBD1 as a possible D gene (5 bases). Trimming shortened V by 6 bases and J by 3 bases, and 15 bases separated the two germline ends. The CDR3 covers 14 residues. The germline V gene has CDR1 SGHRS and CDR2 YFSETQ. The CDR3 protein is CASTYTGRDYGYTF. As DNA, the CDR3 is TGCGCCAGCACCTATACGGGACGGGACTATGGCTACACCTTC.

CDR3 amino acids: CASSLDEGSYNEQFF. For the CDR3, the DNA is TGTGCCAGCAGCTTAGATGAGGGTTCCTACAATGAGCAGTTCTTC. V and J are TRBV7-8 and TRBJ2-1; the D gene is possibly TRBD2 (5 bases). The length of the CDR3 is 15 residues. V lost 1 base, J lost 1 base, and 8 bases lay in between. The germline V gene encodes CDR1 SGHVS and CDR2 FQNEAQ.

This rearrangement joins TRBV7-2 to TRBJ2-7; TRBD1 matches at 8 bases. In germline, CDR1 is SGHTA, CDR2 FQGNSA. This CDR3 spans 15 amino acids. The J segment lost 2 bases and the V segment lost 5 bases, leaving 8 bases of the junction unmatched. Here the CDR3 DNA reads TGTGCCAGCAGCATCGACGGGACAGGTCCCTACGAGCAGTACTTC. Amino acids: CASSIDGTGPYEQYF.

The chain recombines TRBV6-6 with TRBJ2-1; D is ambiguous. The ends were cut back, 2 bases at V and 0 bases at J, with 11 bases in the middle. This CDR3 contains 16 residues. Germline V CDR1 and CDR2: MNHNY, SVGAGI (reference sequence). The CDR3 DNA sequence: TGTGCCAGCAGTTACGCCCCCCAAAGCTCCTACAATGAGCAGTTCTTC. It is translated as CASSYAPQSSYNEQFF.

The chain uses TRBV5-6 and TRBJ1-4; TRBD1 matches at 8 bases. The CDR3 totals 14 residues. V lost 1 base, J lost 8 bases, and 4 bases stayed unmatched. Germline values: CDR1 SGHDT, CDR2 YYEEEE. The CDR3: CASSLTGGEEKLFF. The CDR3 region has the DNA TGTGCCAGCAGCTTGACAGGGGGTGAAGAAAAACTGTTTTTT.

This chain links TRBV7-2 with TRBJ1-3; no reliable D call. Per the germline V gene, CDR1 is SGHTA and CDR2 is FQGNSA. The CDR3 contains 14 residues. V dropped 1 base and J dropped 2 bases, with 6 bases sitting between them. Written as DNA, the CDR3 is TGTGCCAGCAGCTTAGGGGCCGCTGGAAACACCATATATTTT. Translation: CASSLGAAGNTIYF.

The chain employs TRBV19 and TRBJ1-1; TRBD1 agrees at 7 bases. CDR3 length: 14 amino acids. With V trimmed by 5 bases and J by 0 bases, 3 bases remained unmatched. Per the germline V gene, CDR1 is LNHDA and CDR2 is SQIVND (reference sequence). CDR3 bases: TGTGCCAGTAGTGCGGGACAGTTGAACACTGAAGCTTTCTTT. It is translated as CASSAGQLNTEAFF.

The chain recombines TRBV5-1 with TRBJ1-1; D is undetermined. Trimming pared 3 bases from V and 0 bases from J, leaving 9 bases between. Germline V gives CDR1 SGHRS, CDR2 YFSETQ. The CDR3 totals 14 residues. The CDR3 nucleotides read TGCGCCAGCAGCTCGTCACGTATGAACACTGAAGCTTTCTTT. This translates into CASSSSRMNTEAFF. Full variable domain (rest looked up from reference TRBV5-1 and TRBJ1-1): KAGVTQTPRYLIKTRGQQVTLSCSPISGHRSVSWYQQTPGQGLQFLFEYFSETQRNKGNFPGRFSGRQFSNSRSEMNVSTLELGDSALYLCASSSSRMNTEAFFGQGTRLTVV.

V usage is TRBV10-3 and J usage is TRBJ1-6, with D possibly matching TRBD1 (5 bases). V was cut by 7 bases and J by 7 bases, with 8 bases left in between. Germline values: CDR1 ENHRY, CDR2 SYGVKD. CDR3 length: 12 amino acids. The CDR3 nucleotides read TGTGCCATCACGGGGGGGAATTCACCCCTCCACTTT. Translating it yields CAITGGNSPLHF.

The V and J genes are TRBV6-6 and TRBJ1-5; weak D call: TRBD1 (6 bases). Germline-derived CDR1 and CDR2 are MNHNY and SVGAGI (reference sequence). V was cut by 5 bases and J by 5 bases, with 16 bases left in between. The length of the CDR3 is 15 residues. The CDR3 DNA follows: TGTGCCAGCAGTCGCGGGGGCGGGGGGGATCAGCCCCAGCATTTT. Translating gives CASSRGGGGDQPQHF.

This clone was seen a handful of times. The chain links TRBV30 to TRBJ1-1, with TRBD1 as a possible D gene (5 bases). Germline V gene lookup returns CDR1 GTSNPN and CDR2 SVGIG (reference sequence). The CDR3 spans 14 residues. V lost 2 bases to trimming and J lost 1 base, with 11 bases between them. This chain's CDR3 is CAWSIGQGNTEAFF. CDR3 DNA sequence: TGTGCCTGGAGTATCGGTCAGGGGAACACTGAAGCTTTCTTT.

The chain carries TRBV6-1 and TRBJ2-1; 10 bases are a match to TRBD1. Germline V gene sequence: CDR1 MNHNS, CDR2 SASEGT. The CDR3 spans 15 residues. The V and J ends lost 7 bases and 3 bases, in that order; junction bases with no gene match: 6. The CDR3 nucleotides are TGTGCCAGCACGACGGGACAGGGGAACTACAATGAGCAGTTCTTC. Residues: CASTTGQGNYNEQFF.

The genes are TRBV5-5 and TRBJ1-6; a weak D match, TRBD1 (6 bases). Germline V CDR1 and CDR2: SGHKS, YYEKEE (reference sequence). The CDR3 is made up of 15 amino acids. V lost 4 bases to trimming and J lost 7 bases, with 15 bases between them. CDR3 region: CASSPEGGRNSPLHF. For the CDR3, the DNA is TGTGCCAGCAGCCCCGAGGGGGGCCGAAATTCACCCCTCCACTTT.

This clone has more than one count but fewer than ten. V gene TRBV2 combines with J gene TRBJ2-3, with D unresolved. The CDR3 runs 13 residues. V lost 2 bases and J lost 1, with 4 bases in between. Per germline, CDR1 SNHLY and CDR2 FYNNEI. The CDR3 DNA reads as TGTGCCAGCAGTGAACAGGGCACAGATACGCAGTATTTT. This translates into CASSEQGTDTQYF.

The rearrangement links TRBV14 to TRBJ1-3; D perhaps matches TRBD1 (5 bases). Germline CDR1 reads SGHDN; CDR2 reads FVKESK. The CDR3 runs 13 residues. The germline V and J ends were trimmed by 7 bases and 3 bases, with 10 bases remaining between them. CDR3 sequence: CASTQGVGNTIYF. The CDR3 region has the DNA TGTGCCAGCACCCAGGGCGTTGGAAACACCATATATTTT.

The J gene is TRBJ2-4, the V gene TRBV10-1; D assignment may be TRBD1 or TRBD2 (5 bases each). Trimming stripped 8 bases from V and 4 bases from J, with 27 bases between. CDR1 and CDR2 (germline): WNHNN, SYGVQD (reference sequence). The CDR3 sequence is 18 residues long. In DNA, the CDR3 is TGCGCCAGCGCCAGGGCCAACGTCCCGGGACCTCATAAAAACATTCAGTACTTC. As protein: CASARANVPGPHKNIQYF.